The present T cell receptor (beta chain) was sequenced within a study of T cells after yellow fever vaccination. By 5'RACE template switching, TCR cDNA was produced, with a universal primer site and UMIs added in the process. TCRdb re-derived calls from the 5' RACE reads in MiXCR, one entry per CDR3 protein. The sample has 170,000 or so distinct CDR3 sequences, 6.2% seen once. Trimming cost V 1 base and J 6 bases, with 20 bases left between them. Germline values: CDR1 SGHRS, CDR2 YFSETQ. The CDR3 is 16 amino acids. Specimen: CD4+ T cells sorted from PBMCs, collected on the day of the first yellow fever vaccination. The TCR sequence derives from a man younger than 35 who received the YFV17D yellow fever vaccine. The J gene is TRBJ2-7, the V gene TRBV5-1; the D is unclear. CDR3 sequence: CASSLTDFGFSREQYF. The CDR3 region has the DNA TGCGCCAGCAGCTTGACGGATTTTGGGTTCTCCCGCGAGCAGTACTTC.